This T cell receptor beta chain was identified in a study of T cell responses to AZD1222 COVID-19 vaccine. Across the study: Combined were second doses at about 4 or about 12 weeks.

The data were produced by immunoSEQ multiplex PCR, yet TCRdb's version contains in-frame clones alone and is incomplete. The sample has 87,000 or so clones; roughly 90% are singletons. Findings and caveats of the study: Nearly half of spike-specific TCRs reportedly target variant regions that are unmutated in the B.1.351 and B.1.1.7 variants. Possibly, clonal diversity was underestimated; donors were largely white British and included more females. Rises in breadth and depth of Spike-specific TCRs came after two AZD1222 doses.

Note on this clone: The target antigen is unknown.

Trimming left V 6 bases short and J 9 bases short, with 24 bases between. The CDR3 contains 17 residues. The germline V gene has CDR1 MNHEY and CDR2 SMNVEV (reference sequence). This chain uses TRBV27 with TRBJ1-6; D may be TRBD1 (6 bases). The starting material was peripheral blood, obtained on day 0 of AZD1222 vaccination. The TCR comes from an adult in good health. CDR3 in amino acids: CASSTNPGTMLSSPLHF. The CDR3 bases are TGTGCCAGCAGCACCAACCCAGGGACAATGCTCTCTTCACCCCTCCACTTT.